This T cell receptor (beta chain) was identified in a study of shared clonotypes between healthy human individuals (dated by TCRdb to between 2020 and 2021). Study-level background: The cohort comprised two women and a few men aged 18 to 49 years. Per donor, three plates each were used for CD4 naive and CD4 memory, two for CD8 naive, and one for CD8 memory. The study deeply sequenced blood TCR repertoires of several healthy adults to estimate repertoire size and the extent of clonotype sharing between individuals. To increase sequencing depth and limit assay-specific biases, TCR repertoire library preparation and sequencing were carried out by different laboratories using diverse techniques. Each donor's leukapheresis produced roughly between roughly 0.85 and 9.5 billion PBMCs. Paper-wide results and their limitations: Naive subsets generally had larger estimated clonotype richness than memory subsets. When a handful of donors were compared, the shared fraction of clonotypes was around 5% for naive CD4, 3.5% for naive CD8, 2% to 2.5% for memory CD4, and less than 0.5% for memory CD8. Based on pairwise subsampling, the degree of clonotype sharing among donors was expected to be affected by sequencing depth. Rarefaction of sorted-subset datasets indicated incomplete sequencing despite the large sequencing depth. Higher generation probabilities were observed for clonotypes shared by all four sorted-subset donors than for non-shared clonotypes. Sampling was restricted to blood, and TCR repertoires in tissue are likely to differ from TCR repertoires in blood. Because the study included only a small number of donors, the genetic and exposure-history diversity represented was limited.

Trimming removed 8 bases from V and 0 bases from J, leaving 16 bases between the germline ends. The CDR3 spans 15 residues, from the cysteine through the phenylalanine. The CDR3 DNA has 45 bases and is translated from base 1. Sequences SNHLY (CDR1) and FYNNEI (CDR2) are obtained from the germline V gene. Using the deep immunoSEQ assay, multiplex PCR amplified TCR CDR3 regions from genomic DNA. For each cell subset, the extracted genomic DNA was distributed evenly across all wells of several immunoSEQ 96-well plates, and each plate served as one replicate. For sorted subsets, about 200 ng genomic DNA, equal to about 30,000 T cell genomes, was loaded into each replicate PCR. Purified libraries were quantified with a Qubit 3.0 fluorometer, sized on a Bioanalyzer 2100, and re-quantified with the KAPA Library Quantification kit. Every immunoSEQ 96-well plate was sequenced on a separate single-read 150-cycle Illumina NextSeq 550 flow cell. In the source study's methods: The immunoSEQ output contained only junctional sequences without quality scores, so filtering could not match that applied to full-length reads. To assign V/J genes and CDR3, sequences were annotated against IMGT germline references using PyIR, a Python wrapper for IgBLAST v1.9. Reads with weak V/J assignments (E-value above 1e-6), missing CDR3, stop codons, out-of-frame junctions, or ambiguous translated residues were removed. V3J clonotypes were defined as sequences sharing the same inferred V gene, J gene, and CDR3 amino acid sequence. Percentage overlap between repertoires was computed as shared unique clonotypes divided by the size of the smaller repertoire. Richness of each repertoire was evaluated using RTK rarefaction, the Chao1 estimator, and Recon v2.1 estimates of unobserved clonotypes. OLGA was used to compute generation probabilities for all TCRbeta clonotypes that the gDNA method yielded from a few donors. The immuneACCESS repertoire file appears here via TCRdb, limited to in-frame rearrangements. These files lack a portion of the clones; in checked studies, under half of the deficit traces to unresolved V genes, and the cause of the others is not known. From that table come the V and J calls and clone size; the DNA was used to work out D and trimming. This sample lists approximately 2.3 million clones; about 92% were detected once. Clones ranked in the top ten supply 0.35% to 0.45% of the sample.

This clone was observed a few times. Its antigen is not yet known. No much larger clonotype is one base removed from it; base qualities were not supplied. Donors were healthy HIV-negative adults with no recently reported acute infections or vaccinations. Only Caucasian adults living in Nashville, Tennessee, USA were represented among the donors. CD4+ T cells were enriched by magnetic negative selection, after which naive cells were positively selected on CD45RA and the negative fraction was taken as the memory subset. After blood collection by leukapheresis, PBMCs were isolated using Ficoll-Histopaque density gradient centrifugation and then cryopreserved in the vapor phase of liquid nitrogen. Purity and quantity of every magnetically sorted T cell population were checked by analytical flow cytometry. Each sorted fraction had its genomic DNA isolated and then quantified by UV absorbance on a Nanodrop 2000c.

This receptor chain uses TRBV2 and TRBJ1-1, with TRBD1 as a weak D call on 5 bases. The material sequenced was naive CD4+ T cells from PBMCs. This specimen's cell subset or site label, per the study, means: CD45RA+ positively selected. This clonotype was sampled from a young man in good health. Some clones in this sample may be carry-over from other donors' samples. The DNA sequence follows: TGTGCCAGCGGACGGGACGGTAGAATGAACACTGAAGCTTTCTTT. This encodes CASGRDGRMNTEAFF.